The 27 T cell receptor beta chains listed next were all sequenced from one sample in a study of shared clonotypes between healthy human individuals. Assay used: immunoSEQ multiplex PCR; TCRdb lists only in-frame clones, some missing. The top ten hold about 13% of the sample, which has about 520,000 clones, approximately 84% seen once. The sample taken for sequencing was PBMCs. All receptors derive from a woman aged 40 to 55 in good health. Some clones in this sample may be carry-over from other donors' samples.

The chain joins TRBV5-1 to TRBJ2-4; D is perhaps TRBD2 (5 bases). Germline values: CDR1 SGHRS, CDR2 YFSETQ. This CDR3 comprises 16 residues. Trimming left V 4 bases short and J 6 bases short, with 20 bases between. CDR3 in DNA: TGCGCCAGCAGCAACGGCCCCGGGGAGCCGAGAAACATTCAGTACTTC. It specifies CASSNGPGEPRNIQYF. The full variable domain, its missing parts supplied by reference TRBV5-1 and TRBJ2-4, is KAGVTQTPRYLIKTRGQQVTLSCSPISGHRSVSWYQQTPGQGLQFLFEYFSETQRNKGNFPGRFSGRQFSNSRSEMNVSTLELGDSALYLCASSNGPGEPRNIQYFGAGTRLSVL.

The rearrangement joins TRBV20-1 to TRBJ2-7, with D possibly TRBD2 on 5 matching bases. The CDR3 totals 11 residues. Trimming removed 6 bases at V and 5 bases at J, with 11 bases between. Germline CDR1 is DFQATT and CDR2 is SNEGSKA (reference sequence). The CDR3 DNA is TGCAGTGCCGGAGACTACCACGAGCAGTACTTC. This codes for CSAGDYHEQYF.

V and J are TRBV11-1 and TRBJ2-5; TRBD1 might be the D (6 bases). Trimming pared 4 bases from V and 3 bases from J, leaving 9 bases between. CDR3 length: 13 amino acids. From germline, CDR1 is SGHAT and CDR2 FQDESV (reference sequence). The CDR3 region is CASSSDSKETQYF. The DNA for the CDR3 is TGTGCCAGCAGCTCGGACAGTAAAGAGACCCAGTACTTC.

This rearrangement joins TRBV7-9 to TRBJ2-1, with 14 bases that match TRBD2. CDR1 SEHNR and CDR2 FQNEAQ come from the germline V gene (reference sequence). Losses at the gene ends were 5 bases for V and 5 bases for J; bases not matched to a gene: 2. The CDR3 is made up of 15 amino acids. The DNA of the CDR3 is TGTGCCAGCAGCCCGGGACTAGCGGGAGACAATGAGCAGTTCTTC. This gives the protein CASSPGLAGDNEQFF.

There are a few counts of this clone. The chain is built from TRBV5-1 and TRBJ2-5, with 12 bases identical to TRBD1. This CDR3 spans 15 amino acids. V lost 0 bases and J lost 5; bases outside the gene matches: 2. In germline, CDR1 is SGHRS, CDR2 YFSETQ. CDR3: CASSLGDRGPETQYF. DNA for the CDR3: TGCGCCAGCAGCTTGGGGGACAGGGGGCCGGAGACCCAGTACTTC.

The genes are TRBV6-5 and TRBJ1-4; D unclear. This CDR3 has 14 amino acids. V was pared by 2 bases and J by 8 bases, with 12 bases between. Germline V gene data show CDR1 as MNHEY and CDR2 as SVGAGI. The CDR3 DNA sequence: TGTGCCAGCAGTTACGCCGCCAGAGAGGAAAAACTGTTTTTT. Protein product: CASSYAAREEKLFF.

The J gene is TRBJ2-3, the V gene TRBV5-6, with 10 bases identical to TRBD2. The CDR3 sequence is 16 residues long. With 0 bases clipped from V and 6 bases from J, the junction kept 7 bases outside the gene matches. The germline V gene encodes CDR1 SGHDT and CDR2 YYEEEE. CDR3 DNA: TGTGCCAGCAGCTTGGAGGCTAGCGGGAGAGGTGATACGCAGTATTTT. It yields the protein CASSLEASGRGDTQYF.

This chain connects TRBV28 to TRBJ2-7, with 7 nucleotides matching TRBD1. Germline lookup yields CDR1 MDHEN and CDR2 SYDVKM. Losses at the gene ends were 4 bases for V and 0 bases for J; bases not matched to a gene: 9. CDR3 length equals 16 residues. The CDR3 loop reads CASSSPGQRSSYEQYF. The CDR3 DNA reads TGTGCCAGCAGTTCTCCGGGACAGAGGAGCTCCTACGAGCAGTACTTC. Drawing the rest from reference TRBV28 and TRBJ2-7, the complete variable domain is DVKVTQSSRYLVKRTGEKVFLECVQDMDHENMFWYRQDPGLGLRLIYFSYDVKMKEKGDIPEGYSVSREKKERFSLILESASTNQTSMYLCASSSPGQRSSYEQYFGPGTRLTVT.

The genes are TRBV30 and TRBJ2-5; 10 bases map to TRBD2. The length of the CDR3 is 16 residues. With 2 bases clipped from V and 0 bases from J, the junction kept 6 bases outside the gene matches. CDR1 and CDR2 (germline): GTSNPN, SVGIG (reference sequence). In DNA form, the CDR3 reads TGTGCCTGGAGTACCGGGACTAGCGAGTACCAAGAGACCCAGTACTTC. It specifies CAWSTGTSEYQETQYF. Using reference TRBV30 and TRBJ2-5 for the parts outside the CDR3, the full variable domain is SQTIHQWPATLVQPVGSPLSLECTVEGTSNPNLYWYRQAAGRGLQLLFYSVGIGQISSEVPQNLSASRPQDRQFILSSKKLLLSDSGFYLCAWSTGTSEYQETQYFGPGTRLLVL.

The gene calls are TRBV30 and TRBJ2-1; 11 nucleotides agree with TRBD1. The CDR3 is made up of 15 amino acids. Germline V CDR1 and CDR2: GTSNPN, SVGIG (reference sequence). Trimming took 3 bases from V and 7 from J; bases not matched to a gene: 8. The CDR3 DNA reads as TGTGCCTGGAGCCGGACGGGGGACAGGGGGAATGAGCAGTTCTTC. It yields the protein CAWSRTGDRGNEQFF.

Concerning this clone: A far larger clone lies a single base away; this is likely a read error. The CDR3 loop is CVWSSPADYTF. The CDR3 bases are TGTGTCTGGAGTTCTCCCGCGGACTACACCTTC. The chain recombines TRBV30 with TRBJ1-2; D is unresolved. The CDR3 consists of 11 residues. Germline-derived CDR1 and CDR2 are GTSNPN and SVGIG (reference sequence).

The J gene is TRBJ2-5, the V gene TRBV5-1; 7 positions agree with TRBD1. CDR3 size: 15 residues. CDR1 is SGHRS, CDR2 YFSETQ, per germline. Trimming at V came to 2 bases and at J to 2 bases, leaving 6 bases not matched to a gene. The DNA of the CDR3 is TGCGCCAGCAGCTTCGGACAGGTCAATCAAGAGACCCAGTACTTC. Encoded protein: CASSFGQVNQETQYF. The full variable domain, its missing parts supplied by reference TRBV5-1 and TRBJ2-5, is KAGVTQTPRYLIKTRGQQVTLSCSPISGHRSVSWYQQTPGQGLQFLFEYFSETQRNKGNFPGRFSGRQFSNSRSEMNVSTLELGDSALYLCASSFGQVNQETQYFGPGTRLLVL.

A remark on this clone: Since a far larger clone is one base different, this is likely a read error. The rearrangement links TRBV28 to TRBJ2-5; maybe TRBD2 (5 bases). The V gene lost 5 bases and the J gene lost 5 bases, with 21 bases spanning the gap. CDR3 length: 16 amino acids. Germline V gives CDR1 MDHEN, CDR2 SYDVKM. The CDR3 protein is CASSPSGGPGCETQYF. DNA of the CDR3: TGTGCCAGCAGTCCCAGTGGAGGTCCGGGGTGCGAGACCCAGTACTTC.

The chain joins TRBV6-1 to TRBJ2-4; D is uncertain. From germline, CDR1 is MNHNS and CDR2 SASEGT. V shed 3 bases and J shed 7 bases, with 16 bases lying between them. The CDR3 loop spans 15 amino acids. The CDR3 region is CASSDFLGRSNIQYF. In DNA, the CDR3 is TGTGCCAGCAGTGATTTTTTAGGCAGGAGTAACATTCAGTACTTC.

This chain links TRBV14 with TRBJ2-1, with 13 bases aligning to TRBD2. This CDR3 has 17 residues. V lost 4 bases, J lost 2 bases, and 5 bases stayed unmatched. In germline, CDR1 is SGHDN, CDR2 FVKESK. The chain's CDR3 is CASSRRLAGGTYNEQFF. CDR3 bases: TGTGCCAGCAGCCGACGACTAGCGGGAGGCACCTACAATGAGCAGTTCTTC.

This clone was counted a single time. The rearrangement links TRBV30 to TRBJ2-2, with 12 bases fitting TRBD2. V lost 7 bases and J lost 3; bases outside the gene matches: 3. The germline gives CDR1 GTSNPN, CDR2 SVGIG (reference sequence). There are 14 residues in the CDR3. CDR3 region: CASLAGGHTGELFF. CDR3 in DNA: TGTGCCTCCCTAGCGGGAGGGCACACCGGGGAGCTGTTTTTT. Together with reference TRBV30 and TRBJ2-2, the CDR3 gives the full variable domain: SQTIHQWPATLVQPVGSPLSLECTVEGTSNPNLYWYRQAAGRGLQLLFYSVGIGQISSEVPQNLSASRPQDRQFILSSKKLLLSDSGFYLCASLAGGHTGELFFGEGSRLTVL.

With regard to this clone: Other DNA sequences within the sample encode an identical CDR3. The chain combines TRBV29-1 with TRBJ1-1, with no clear D. The CDR3 spans 13 residues. Germline V gene sequence: CDR1 SQVTM, CDR2 ANQGSEA. Trimming left V 4 bases short and J 2 bases short, with 11 bases between. The CDR3 nucleotides are TGCAGCGTTGTCCCCTCTATTAACACTGAAGCTTTCTTT. Translation gives CSVVPSINTEAFF.

Details on this clone: Compared with germline, one end of the junction differs, possibly owing to a read error. V is TRBV7-9 and J is TRBJ2-1; tentative D call: TRBD2 (6 bases). CDR3 length: 15 residues. Germline V gene lookup returns CDR1 SEHNR and CDR2 FQNEAQ (reference sequence). CDR3 sequence: CASSQVRGNYNEQFF. CDR3 coding DNA: TGCGCCAGCAGCCAAGTACGGGGGAACTACAATGAGCAGTTCTTC.

V is TRBV7-9 and J is TRBJ2-1, with a tentative D call TRBD2 (5 bases). V lost 4 bases and J 3 bases, leaving 10 bases between the germline ends. Germline V gives CDR1 SEHNR, CDR2 FQNEAQ (reference sequence). The CDR3 contains 14 residues. This CDR3 is CASSSGGHYNEQFF. The CDR3 coding sequence is TGTGCCAGCAGCTCTGGCGGGCACTACAATGAGCAGTTCTTC.

J is TRBJ1-2 and V is TRBV30; D might be TRBD1 (5 bases). This CDR3 has 13 residues. V was clipped by 5 bases and J by 1 base, with 11 bases between them. From germline, CDR1 is GTSNPN and CDR2 SVGIG (reference sequence). The CDR3 region has the DNA TGTGCCTGGGGGGGTTTGATTAACTATGGCTACACCTTC. It translates to CAWGGLINYGYTF.

This clone has just a few counts. This chain links TRBV10-2 with TRBJ2-5, with D tentatively TRBD2 (7 bases). The germline V and J ends were trimmed by 8 bases and 2 bases, with 21 bases remaining between them. The CDR3 is 16 residues long. Per germline, CDR1 WSHSY and CDR2 SAAADI. CDR3 sequence (DNA): TGCGCCAGCGCCCTGGGGAGGGGGATTTTGCAAGAGACCCAGTACTTC. This encodes CASALGRGILQETQYF.

The V gene is TRBV5-1, the J gene TRBJ2-1; 8 nucleotides line up with TRBD1. The CDR3 is 14 residues long. Per the germline V gene, CDR1 is SGHRS and CDR2 is YFSETQ. Germline trimming cut 0 bases from V and 7 bases from J; bases unmatched to any gene: 3. CDR3 protein: CASSLGQGSNEQFF. CDR3 coding DNA: TGCGCCAGCAGCTTGGGACAGGGGTCGAATGAGCAGTTCTTC.

As concerns this clone: The likely explanation is a read error, given a far larger clone one base away. This chain links TRBV10-3 with TRBJ1-2; D unclear. The CDR3 runs to 13 residues. Trimming took off 1 base at V and 0 bases at J, with 3 bases between the two ends. Germline loops: CDR1 ENHRY, CDR2 SYGVKD. The CDR3 is CAISEYPNYGYTF. The CDR3 DNA sequence: TGTGCCATCAGTGAGTACCCTAACTATGGCTACACCTTC.

This clone was detected only once. A far larger clone lies a single base away; this is likely a read error. The chain couples TRBV30 to TRBJ1-5; D is undetermined. CDR1 and CDR2 (germline): GTSNPN, SVGIG (reference sequence). This CDR3 comprises 13 residues. Trimming took off 1 base at V and 9 bases at J, with 13 bases between the two ends. The CDR3 region is CAWSGSSLSPQHF. DNA for the CDR3: TGTGCCTGGAGTGGTAGCAGTTTATCGCCCCAGCATTTT.

The chain has TRBV28 and TRBJ2-6; D is uncertain. The CDR3 sequence is 14 residues long. In germline, CDR1 is MDHEN, CDR2 SYDVKM. V gave up 3 bases and J gave up 4 bases, with 7 bases separating them. Here the CDR3 reads CASSLMGGANVLTF. The CDR3 DNA is TGTGCCAGCAGTTTGATGGGCGGGGCCAACGTCCTGACTTTC.

The V and J genes are TRBV30 and TRBJ1-2; TRBD1 is a possible D gene (6 bases). The germline CDR1 and CDR2 sequences are GTSNPN and SVGIG (reference sequence). Trimming cost V 3 bases and J 8 bases, with 22 bases left between them. This CDR3 spans 15 amino acids. In nucleotides, the CDR3 is TGTGCCTGGAGGACAGGACCGGCAGGGTTCGGGGGCTACACCTTC. Residues: CAWRTGPAGFGGYTF.

The chain couples TRBV30 to TRBJ2-5; the D is unclear. Germline V gene data show CDR1 as GTSNPN and CDR2 as SVGIG (reference sequence). V lost 1 base, J lost 9 bases, and 18 bases lay in between. This CDR3 contains 14 residues. The CDR3 DNA sequence: TGTGCCTGGAGTGCCCTTAGCAATCTGGGGTCCCAGTACTTC. Protein sequence: CAWSALSNLGSQYF.